These T cell receptor beta chains were read from a single sample in a study of T-cell memory formation after mild COVID-19. MiXCR was run by TCRdb on the 5' RACE reads, yielding one entry per CDR3 protein. The table has 450,000 to 650,000 distinct CDR3 sequences, over 20% seen once. Sequenced material: PBMCs or a T cell subset sorted from them (not recorded which). All receptors come from an adult woman who had mild COVID-19 (a few samples of this study predate the infection). Cell type and time point are not known. CDR3s include the opening cysteine and the closing phenylalanine or tryptophan. D genes are given only for firm matches. Expanded clones are given a class, and other clones once, few, many or no size at all.

size	J	D	V	DNA	CDR3
many	TRBJ2-7	NA	TRBV12-3/TRBV12-4	TGTGCCAGCAGTTTCCAGGACTCCTACGAGCAGTACTTC	CASSFQDSYEQYF
NA	TRBJ2-5	NA	TRBV7-8	TGTGCCAGCCGCTTAGCAGTACAAGAGACCCAGTACTTC	CASRLAVQETQYF
few	TRBJ1-3	NA	TRBV21-1	TGTGCCAGCAGCCCAAATAGCAGGGTATCTGGAAACACCATATATTTT	CASSPNSRVSGNTIYF
NA	TRBJ2-7	NA	TRBV12-3/TRBV12-4	TGTGCCAGCAGAGGAATCCCCTACGAGCAGTACTTC	CASRGIPYEQYF
few	TRBJ1-1	NA	TRBV7-2	TGTGCCAGCAGCTTTCGATCTTTACAGGAGGGTGGAGCTTTCTTT	CASSFRSLQEGGAFF
once	TRBJ1-5	NA	TRBV3-1	TGTGCCAGCAGCCAAGTCCAAGGGGCACAGCCCCAGCATTTT	CASSQVQGAQPQHF
NA	TRBJ2-1	TRBD1	TRBV7-7	TGTGCCAGCAGCTTAGGGGGACAGGGGTTTGGGGAGCAGTTCTTC	CASSLGGQGFGEQFF
NA	TRBJ2-1	NA	TRBV4-3	TGCGCCAGCAGCCAAGATTGGGCATACAACAATGAGCAGTTCTTC	CASSQDWAYNNEQFF
NA	TRBJ2-7	NA	TRBV27	TGTGCCAGCAGTTTATCGGTTGTTTACGAGCAGTACTTC	CASSLSVVYEQYF
NA	TRBJ1-2	NA	TRBV6-6	TGTGCCAGCAGTTACTTGAGCTTTTCGGTCAGGGGCTCTCTCTACACCTTC	CASSYLSFSVRGSLYTF
few	TRBJ1-1	NA	TRBV7-3	TGTGCCAGCAGCTGGGGACAAGGGATGAACACTGAAGCTTTCTTT	CASSWGQGMNTEAFF
NA	TRBJ1-6	NA	TRBV27	TGTGCCAGCAGTTTATCAAGGCTAGGAAATTCACCCCTCCACTTT	CASSLSRLGNSPLHF